Below, 12 T cell receptor beta chains from the same sample are listed, as sequenced in a study of blood T cells in healthy people across ages. A J-beta primer mix and a sample-barcoded 5' primer were used in a second PCR of roughly 7 to 12 cycles. From the 5' RACE reads, TCRdb called clonotypes with MiXCR, one entry per CDR3 protein. The sample lists about 1 million distinct CDR3 sequences, around 43% seen once, with approximately 19% in the top ten. Source material: blood. All receptors derive from a woman between 55 and 75 years old in good health.

The chain recombines TRBV20-1 with TRBJ1-6; no definite D call. The CDR3 extends over 14 amino acids. Trimming shortened V by 3 bases and J by 9 bases, and 15 bases separated the two germline ends. Germline V gene sequence: CDR1 DFQATT, CDR2 SNEGSKA (reference sequence). The CDR3 nucleotides read TGCAGTGCTAGTTATGGAACAGACGGTTCACCCCTCCACTTT. Amino acids: CSASYGTDGSPLHF.

This clonotype was counted only a few times. CDR3 residues: CASSSVPSGGADEQFF. CDR3 nucleotide sequence: TGTGCCAGCAGTTCCGTTCCCTCGGGAGGGGCTGATGAGCAGTTCTTC. The chain uses TRBV28 and TRBJ2-1; 8 bases match TRBD2. CDR3 length: 16 residues. Germline assignment: CDR1 MDHEN and CDR2 SYDVKM. V lost 4 bases to trimming and J lost 8 bases; unmatched junction nucleotides: 13.

The chain uses TRBV6-2 or TRBV6-3 and TRBJ2-7; no clear D. The CDR3 consists of 12 residues. Trimming stripped 3 bases from V and 9 bases from J, with 12 bases between. Germline V CDR1 and CDR2: MNHEY, SVGEGT. The CDR3 spells CASSYSTEMQYF. For the CDR3, the DNA is TGTGCCAGCAGTTATTCGACGGAGATGCAGTACTTC.

This chain uses TRBV30 with TRBJ2-7, with TRBD1 as a possible D gene (7 bases). The ends were cut back, 0 bases at V and 6 bases at J, with 15 bases in the middle. Germline CDR1 is GTSNPN and CDR2 is SVGIG (reference sequence). The CDR3 covers 14 residues. DNA of the CDR3: TGTGCCTGGAGTGTGGAGGGGGCGGATGGCGAGCAGTACTTC. Amino acids: CAWSVEGADGEQYF.

This clonotype turned up a few times. The chain combines TRBV7-2 with TRBJ2-5; no definite D call. The CDR3 runs 13 residues. V was clipped by 3 bases and J by 11 bases, with 16 bases between them. CDR1 is SGHTA, CDR2 FQGNSA, per germline. This CDR3 is CASSFGYVPEQYF. In nucleotides, the CDR3 is TGTGCCAGCAGCTTTGGGTATGTCCCTGAGCAGTACTTC.

This clonotype was seen ten or more times. V is TRBV7-2 and J is TRBJ2-3; D unclear. This CDR3 contains 12 residues. With 6 bases removed from V and 3 bases from J, the gap between germline ends came to 7 bases. From germline, CDR1 is SGHTA and CDR2 FQGNSA. CDR3 DNA: TGTGCCAGCAGTACGACTACAGATACGCAGTATTTT. This translates into CASSTTTDTQYF. The variable domain in full, with the rest retrieved from reference TRBV7-2 and TRBJ2-3, is GAGVSQSPSNKVTEKGKDVELRCDPISGHTALYWYRQSLGQGLEFLIYFQGNSAPDKSGLPSDRFSAERTGGSVSTLTIQRTQQEDSAVYLCASSTTTDTQYFGPGTRLTVL.

A few counts support this clonotype. The V and J genes are TRBV7-3 and TRBJ1-1; D might be TRBD1 (6 bases). Per the germline V gene, CDR1 is SGHTA and CDR2 is FQGTGA. Trimming removed 4 bases from V and 3 bases from J, with 9 bases in between. CDR3 length: 13 amino acids. CDR3 region: CASSSKGDTEAFF. The DNA of the CDR3 is TGTGCCAGCAGCTCAAAGGGGGACACTGAAGCTTTCTTT. The full variable domain, rest sourced from reference TRBV7-3 and TRBJ1-1, is GAGVSQTPSNKVTEKGKYVELRCDPISGHTALYWYRQSLGQGPEFLIYFQGTGAADDSGLPNDRFFAVRPEGSVSTLKIQRTERGDSAVYLCASSSKGDTEAFFGQGTRLTVV.

The sample holds a few counts of this clonotype. The chain uses TRBV14 and TRBJ2-1, with a tentative D call TRBD2 (6 bases). The V end was cut by 1 base, the J end by 0 bases, with 25 bases between. CDR1 is SGHDN and CDR2 is FVKESK in the germline V gene. This CDR3 has 21 amino acids. Here the CDR3 DNA reads TGTGCCAGCAGCCAAGCCGGGACCACGTATAGCGGAGGGAGCTCCTACAATGAGCAGTTCTTC. Translation: CASSQAGTTYSGGSSYNEQFF.

The CDR3 coding sequence is TGTGCCACCAGCCTGGGGACTAGCGGGAGGGCCCAGGAGCAGTACTTC. Its protein is CATSLGTSGRAQEQYF. V usage is TRBV15 and J usage is TRBJ2-7, with 16 bases matching TRBD2. V lost 5 bases and J lost 7; bases outside the gene matches: 8. CDR3 size: 16 residues. Germline CDR1 is LNHNV and CDR2 is YYDKDF (reference sequence).

This chain joins TRBV29-1 and TRBJ2-7; a weak D match, TRBD1 (5 bases). The germline gives CDR1 SQVTM, CDR2 ANQGSEA. This CDR3 has 12 residues. The V gene lost 6 bases and the J gene lost 3 bases, with 12 bases spanning the gap. CDR3 residues: CSVSGHDYEQYF. CDR3 in DNA: TGCAGCGTCAGTGGACACGACTACGAGCAGTACTTC.

This sequence joins TRBV5-1 and TRBJ2-5; D is unresolved. Near its end, the DNA agrees better with TRBJ2-7, so the J call may be wrong. CDR3 length equals 13 residues. Germline CDR1 and CDR2: SGHRS and YFSETQ. DNA of the CDR3: TGCGCCAGCAGCCCCCATTGGTACGACGAGCAGTACTTC. It specifies CASSPHWYDEQYF.

The rearrangement joins TRBV4-1 to TRBJ1-5; D possibly corresponds to TRBD1 (5 bases). The CDR3 is made up of 17 amino acids. V lost 5 bases to trimming and J lost 5 bases, with 22 bases between them. Germline CDR1 and CDR2: MGHRA and YSYEKL. In DNA form, the CDR3 reads TGCGCCAGCAGCTCAGGAGTGTCAGGGAAAGGGGATCAGCCCCAGCATTTT. Translation gives CASSSGVSGKGDQPQHF.